Sequencing of this TCR beta chain was carried out in a study of T cell repertoires in cytomegalovirus infection. Via MiXCR, TCRdb re-called the reads, giving one row per CDR3 protein. The sample has some 940,000 distinct CDR3 sequences, less than 40% seen once; the top ten hold around 15%. As for this clonotype: What it binds is not known.

Study-level findings and limits: The study found HLA-C-restricted CMV-specific TCR beta clonotypes dominating the ex vivo response.

The sequence was collected from a human donor in good health (CMV status not recorded). Some clones in this sample may be carry-over from other donors' samples. The source was cultured CD8+ T cells from PBMCs, collected from culture after CMV antigen stimulation.

The CDR3 sequence is CASSQDSKRGGNNEQFF. CDR3 in DNA: TGTGCCAGCAGCCAAGATAGTAAGCGGGGGGGAAACAATGAGCAGTTCTTC. V and J are TRBV4-2 and TRBJ2-1; 10 bases are shared with TRBD2. The CDR3 has 17 residues. The germline CDR1 and CDR2 sequences are LGHNA and YNFKEQ. V lost 0 bases to trimming and J lost 5 bases; unmatched junction nucleotides: 7.